The following is a TCR beta chain sequence with its context. These data belong to a study of blood T cell repertoires in COVID-19. Study information: Samples came from the United States, Italy and Spain, spanning acute and convalescent COVID-19. Nucleic acid was either cDNA or gDNA, and it came from T cells, B-cell-depleted T cells, or PBMCs.

Original handling: Estimation of nucleated cell counts relied on the amplification of reference gene primers. The method was immunoSEQ multiplex PCR; TCRdb's version includes in-frame clones alone and lacks a portion of them. Clone size and the V and J calls come from that table; the DNA yielded D and trimming. The data hold roughly 300,000 clones, with 80% to 90% observed a single time. The specimen sequenced was PBMCs or T cells enriched from blood (not recorded which). The sequence came from a woman between 40 and 50 years old with acute COVID-19.

Here the CDR3 DNA reads TGTGCCAGTAGCAAAGACAGACAAGAGACCCAGTACTTC. Its protein is CASSKDRQETQYF. The chain carries TRBV19 and TRBJ2-5, with a tentative D call TRBD1 (5 bases). Germline V lookup: CDR1 LNHDA, CDR2 SQIVND (reference sequence). The CDR3 runs 13 residues. Trimming pared 6 bases from V and 2 bases from J, leaving 10 bases between.